The sample holds one count of the clone carrying this TCR beta chain. Its specificity is not known. The sample comes from a study of blood T cells in healthy people across ages. Study observations and caveats: Comparison with aged donors showed that long-lived donors had more naive CD4+ cells and higher diversity.

A second PCR of roughly 7 to 11 cycles used a sample-barcoded 5' primer and a J-beta primer mix. TCRdb itself ran the 5' RACE reads through MiXCR, one entry per CDR3 protein. Among about 700,000 distinct CDR3 sequences, roughly 32% were seen once, and the ten largest hold 15%. CDR3 size: 13 residues. Sequenced sample: blood. The TCR originated in a woman aged 80 or older in good health. The genes are TRBV21-1 and TRBJ2-7; whether TRBD1, the table's D call, matches the DNA was not checked. TRBV21-1 represents a pseudogene. The CDR3 is CASSRNQGGEQYF. The CDR3 nucleotides are TGTGCCAGCAGCCGAAATCAGGGTGGGGAGCAGTACTTC.